This T cell receptor (beta chain) stems from a study of Graves' ophthalmopathy and Graves' hyperthyroidism (dated by TCRdb to between 2017 and 2018). Looking at the study overall: Peripheral blood was collected at initial diagnosis, prior to any treatment. To tell Graves' ophthalmopathy apart from Graves' hyperthyroidism, and to predict which patients would progress to ophthalmopathy, the study relied on TCR beta repertoire signatures. In total, 135 blood samples were TCR-sequenced: around 42 ophthalmopathy, over 70 hyperthyroidism and some 17 hyperthyroidism-to-ophthalmopathy patients. A discovery set of 95 to 100 patients (around 40 ophthalmopathy, just over 55 stable hyperthyroidism) was enrolled to explore V-J signatures distinguishing ophthalmopathy from hyperthyroidism. An independent validation cohort was composed of roughly 19 hyperthyroidism patients and roughly 16 patients who later progressed from hyperthyroidism to ophthalmopathy. In a handful of hyperthyroidism patients, the T-cell repertoire of thyroid tissue was compared with the T-cell repertoire of blood. Following sampling, methimazole starting at 30 mg daily was administered to hyperthyroidism patients, and high-dose intravenous methylprednisolone was administered to ophthalmopathy patients. The approximately 98 discovery patients were randomly divided into training and test sets at a 7:3 ratio. What the authors observed across the whole study: In validation, the model predicted ophthalmopathy progression with less than 71% sensitivity and approximately 78% specificity; around twelve predicted patients were CT-confirmed with GO in a median of about 6.1 months. No statistical method was used to set the sample size in advance, and the investigators knew which group each participant was assigned to. In cross-validation, the 13-signature model distinguished ophthalmopathy from stable hyperthyroidism with approximately 88% sensitivity and nearly 82% specificity, and in the test set the corresponding values were approximately 80% and 68%. Among expanded thyroid clonotypes with frequency above 0.001, most also showed up in blood, which suggests that blood repertoires may reflect the thyroid immune response.

The trim is 0 bases for V and 5 bases for J, with a gap of 10 bases between the germline ends. From cysteine to phenylalanine, the CDR3 is 14 amino acids long. The CDR3 DNA has 42 bases and is translated from base 1. Sequences SEHNR (CDR1) and FQNEAQ (CDR2) are obtained from the germline V gene (reference sequence). TCR beta CDR3 regions were amplified from RNA transcripts for repertoire sequencing. A first-round RT-PCR used HTBI primers with the Qiagen OneStep RT-PCR kit, followed by a second-round multiplex PCR, size selection and purification. Sequencing of the libraries was carried out on an Illumina HiSeq2000 in paired-end mode with 100 bp reads. The authors' pipeline ran thus. SOAPnuke was used to process the reads, removing any read that contained adapters or uncalled bases, had a mean Phred below 15, or lacked an exact match to the constant primer or identifier. COPE v1.2.5 was used to merge high-quality paired reads. Each unique nucleotide sequence was defined as a clonotype, and clonotypes were aligned to IMGT TRB V, D and J references with MiTCR v1.1. The analysis was limited to V-J combinations with a frequency above 0.0001, which together covered 99.2% of repertoires. For each V-J combination, a TCR clonal expansion and chaos score was defined as F50 clonal expansion divided by the chaos observed in the TCRdist matrix. Features were reduced by Welch's t-statistics and random forest to 10 to 15 V-J combinations, which fed a naive Bayes classifier. The similarity between thyroid and blood repertoires was quantified using the Morisita-Horn index. The public reads were run again by TCRdb, first through fastp at Q25 and then through MiXCR, and only productive beta chains were kept. Each CDR3 protein appears once, grouped with its most common genes and DNA. The V and J calls and clone size come from TCRdb's table, not from the authors' own analysis. The sample includes about 220,000 distinct CDR3 sequences, with about 22% observed a single time. Of the sample, roughly 39% falls within the top ten clones.

Ophthalmopathy patients had moderately to severely active disease, Clinical Activity Score of at least 3, NOSPECS grade of at least 4, and disease duration under 3 months. Anyone with other autoimmune diseases, uncontrolled infections, pregnancy or lactation was excluded from the study. Diagnosis was based on clinical symptoms, serum thyroxine, TRAb, thyroid ultrasound and orbital computed tomography. Ficoll-Paque density gradient centrifugation was used to isolate PBMCs from about 9.4 ml of fresh peripheral blood. Total RNA was extracted with Trizol reagent and quality-checked on an Agilent 2100 Bioanalyzer. This clonotype was recorded many times. The antigen it binds to is not known. Base qualities are missing; no much larger clone stands one base away.

The sequenced material came from peripheral blood. The chain links TRBV7-9 with TRBJ2-5, with an unclear D gene assignment. The sequence was collected from a woman aged 45-59 years with Graves' ophthalmopathy. Donor details come from another sample of the same person, matched by shared clones. The nucleotides are TGTGCCAGCAGCTTAGCCCAACAAGGGGAGACCCAGTACTTC. Its translation is CASSLAQQGETQYF.